The sequence of this TCR beta chain was determined in a study of CD8 T cells in ankylosing spondylitis. The CDR3 covers 13 residues. V lost 3 bases to trimming and J lost 3 bases, with 9 bases between them. Germline assignment: CDR1 LGHNA and CDR2 YSLEER. Study-level results: Disease-linked clones reportedly showed significant enrichment in matched ankylosing spondylitis synovial fluid. Some of the motif variants had earlier been found in reactive arthritis patients' fluid and blood.

This clonotype was picked up many times. Its antigen is unknown. TCRdb re-called the 5' RACE reads with MiXCR, one entry per CDR3 protein. The sample holds about 240,000 distinct CDR3 sequences, 8.6% seen once. Sequencing was carried out using blood, either unsorted or a sorted T cell fraction (not recorded which). The receptor comes from a male donor with ankylosing spondylitis or in good health (not recorded which). The chain recombines TRBV4-3 with TRBJ2-7; a possible D gene is TRBD1 (6 bases). CDR3 bases: TGCGCCAGCAGCCATGGACAGCGCTACGAGCAGTACTTC. Its protein product is CASSHGQRYEQYF.